The 24 T cell receptor beta chains below were found in one sample sequenced in a study of immune heterogeneity within non-small cell lung tumors (dated by TCRdb to between 2017 and 2018). Sequencing was carried out with a HiSeq X Ten. The TCR beta CDR3 region was amplified with a multiplex PCR system, in which a first round of approximately 10 cycles was run using 32 V-gene forward and 13 J-gene reverse primers. Clones were called with MiXCR by TCRdb after fastp trimmed the public reads at Q25, and only in-frame beta chains were retained. CDR3 protein duplicates are merged, each entry listing the most common genes and DNA. This sample lists over 25,000 distinct CDR3 sequences; around 26% were detected once. The biggest ten clones account for around 4.1% of the sample. Genomic DNA extracted from bulk tumor tissue served as TCR template, with about 0.65 ug gDNA amplified per sample. During surgery, multiple biopsies were taken from each primary tumor, with sampling sites spaced as far apart as possible within the tumor mass. Patients in the study cohort, which was described as untreated, were newly diagnosed NSCLC cases going through curative surgery.

The sequencing input was lung tumor tissue. Every receptor here comes from a middle-aged man with non-small cell lung cancer.

This clonotype has ten or more counts. This chain links TRBV10-3 with TRBJ2-7; D is possibly TRBD1 (5 bases). CDR1 is ENHRY and CDR2 is SYGVKD in the germline V gene. Trimming shortened V by 4 bases and J by 2 bases, and 12 bases separated the two germline ends. The CDR3 covers 14 residues. The CDR3 region is CAISGPQATYEQYF. The CDR3 bases are TGTGCCATCAGTGGGCCACAGGCCACCTACGAGCAGTACTTC.

This clonotype was detected only a few times. This chain links TRBV29-1 with TRBJ1-1, with TRBD1 matching over 10 bases. This CDR3 has 16 amino acids. CDR1 is SQVTM, CDR2 ANQGSEA, per germline. V was pared by 3 bases and J by 1 base, with 8 bases of the junction left unmatched. The CDR3 is CSVDPTGGIGNTEAFF. The CDR3 DNA sequence: TGCAGCGTTGATCCGACAGGGGGCATCGGGAACACTGAAGCTTTCTTT. Combining the CDR3 with reference TRBV29-1 and TRBJ1-1 gives the whole variable domain SAVISQKPSRDICQRGTSLTIQCQVDSQVTMMFWYRQQPGQSLTLIATANQGSEATYESGFVIDKFPISRPNLTFSTLTVSNMSPEDSSIYLCSVDPTGGIGNTEAFFGQGTRLTVV.

This clonotype was counted only a few times. This chain links TRBV6-2 or TRBV6-3 with TRBJ2-1; 9 bases map to TRBD2. This CDR3 is 17 amino acids long. Unmatched junction bases numbered 15, after V lost 6 bases and J lost 6 bases. Germline V gene sequence: CDR1 MNHEY, CDR2 SVGEGT. CDR3 protein: CASSGRGGSGSFNEQFF. The CDR3 region has the DNA TGTGCCAGCAGCGGACGGGGGGGTAGCGGGAGTTTCAATGAGCAGTTCTTC.

This clonotype appeared a few times. The chain couples TRBV30 to TRBJ2-3, with 10 bases matching TRBD2. Germline CDR1 reads GTSNPN; CDR2 reads SVGIG (reference sequence). This CDR3 region has 13 residues. V shed 5 bases and J 1 base; nucleotides not matched to a gene: 0. The CDR3 is CAWGTSGTDTQYF. CDR3 DNA sequence: TGTGCCTGGGGGACTAGCGGCACAGATACGCAGTATTTT.

In regard to this clonotype: At one of its ends the junction is not consistent with the germline gene, which may arise from a read error. This chain uses TRBV7-8 with TRBJ2-5; D remains ambiguous. The CDR3 consists of 13 residues. Germline CDR1 is SGHVS and CDR2 is FQNEAQ. The CDR3 spells CASTLRQKDTQYF. CDR3 coding DNA: TGTGCCAGCACCTTACGGCAAAAAGACACCCAGTACTTC.

The chain uses TRBV24-1 and TRBJ2-3, with D possibly being TRBD2 (6 bases). Trimming pared 2 bases from V and 1 base from J, leaving 15 bases between. The CDR3 runs to 17 residues. The germline CDR1 and CDR2 sequences are KGHDR and SFDVKD. As DNA, the CDR3 is TGTGCCACCAGTGATTCCTTTACTAGCAGCGGCACAGATACGCAGTATTTT. This codes for CATSDSFTSSGTDTQYF.

This clonotype was observed a few times. The chain links TRBV20-1 to TRBJ2-7; no clear D gene. The germline V and J ends were trimmed by 0 bases and 2 bases, with 14 bases remaining between them. The CDR3 is 15 residues long. Germline CDR1 and CDR2: DFQATT and SNEGSKA (reference sequence). As DNA, the CDR3 is TGCAGTGCTAGAGATCGAAGTAGAGGCCCCTACGAGCAGTACTTC. The encoded protein is CSARDRSRGPYEQYF.

Remarks on this clonotype: A much larger clone sits a single nucleotide away, making a read error possible. The chain combines TRBV12-3 or TRBV12-4 with TRBJ1-5, with a possible D match to TRBD1 (5 bases). The germline V and J ends were trimmed by 5 bases and 4 bases, with 9 bases remaining between them. The CDR3 runs 13 residues. The DNA for the CDR3 is TGTGCCAGCAGTCTGACAGATAATCAGCCCCAGCATTTT. This sequence encodes CASSLTDNQPQHF.

V gene TRBV20-1 combines with J gene TRBJ2-3, with D tentatively TRBD2 (5 bases). Trimming took off 0 bases at V and 11 bases at J, with 27 bases between the two ends. The CDR3 runs 17 residues. CDR1 is DFQATT, CDR2 SNEGSKA, per germline (reference sequence). CDR3 sequence (DNA): TGCAGTGCTAGAGACCCGATAGGCGGAGGCCCGTTTGGTTGGCAGTATTTT. This sequence encodes CSARDPIGGGPFGWQYF.

In this sample, this clonotype turned up many times. The chain carries TRBV6-2 or TRBV6-3 and TRBJ2-3; TRBD2 agrees at 11 bases. This CDR3 contains 22 residues. Germline V gene sequence: CDR1 MNHEY, CDR2 SVGEGT. With V trimmed by 4 bases and J by 0 bases, 21 bases remained unmatched. The CDR3 here is CASSSPPGATSGKRPSTDTQYF. The CDR3 bases are TGTGCCAGCAGTTCCCCCCCGGGAGCGACTAGCGGGAAGCGTCCCAGCACAGATACGCAGTATTTT.

This clonotype occurred a few times. V gene TRBV7-9 combines with J gene TRBJ2-2, with D unresolved. V was clipped by 0 bases and J by 9 bases, with 8 bases between them. Germline CDR1 SEHNR, CDR2 FQNEAQ (reference sequence). The length of the CDR3 is 13 residues. CDR3 in DNA: TGTGCCAGCAGCTTAGCGCCCCCGAGGGAGCTGTTTTTT. This translates into CASSLAPPRELFF.

The sample holds many counts of this clonotype. The rearrangement uses TRBV2 and TRBJ2-2, with TRBD2 matching over 12 bases. Per the germline V gene, CDR1 is SNHLY and CDR2 is FYNNEI. V shed 3 bases, J shed 3 bases, and the junction held 14 bases outside the gene matches. The CDR3 runs 20 residues. The CDR3 DNA sequence: TGTGCCAGCAGTGATCCTAGCGGGAGGGCCGAGGTCTATTACACCGGGGAGCTGTTTTTT. Protein: CASSDPSGRAEVYYTGELFF.

Concerning this clonotype itself: At one end, the junction sequence differs from germline, possibly due to a read error. The gene calls are TRBV29-1 and TRBJ1-1; D call uncertain. Looked up from germline, CDR1 is SQVTM and CDR2 is ANQGSEA. The CDR3 contains 11 residues. CDR3 protein: CGVESGLFAFF. DNA of the CDR3: TGCGGCGTTGAAAGCGGGCTTTTTGCTTTCTTT.

This clonotype was picked up a small number of times. This CDR3 reads CASSSGRREGQETQYF. The CDR3 DNA sequence: TGCGCCAGCAGCTCGGGACGGCGGGAGGGCCAAGAGACCCAGTACTTC. The chain links TRBV5-1 to TRBJ2-5, with TRBD2 identical over 9 bases. The length of the CDR3 is 16 residues. The germline V gene encodes CDR1 SGHRS and CDR2 YFSETQ. Trimming took 3 bases from V and 1 from J; bases not matched to a gene: 7.

To note about this clonotype: Just one base apart from a much larger clone, this may be a read error. The rearrangement links TRBV7-8 to TRBJ2-7; 7 nucleotides match TRBD1. Germline V gene lookup returns CDR1 SGHVS and CDR2 FQNEAQ. J lost 4 bases, V lost 5 bases, and 14 bases had no gene match. The CDR3 has 16 residues. In DNA, the CDR3 is TGTGCCAGCAGCCCGCCCCTCGGGGCAGGGGGTTACGAGCAGTACTTC. It codes for CASSPPLGAGGYEQYF. Drawing the rest from reference TRBV7-8 and TRBJ2-7, the complete variable domain is GAGVSQSPRYKVAKRGQDVALRCDPISGHVSLFWYQQALGQGPEFLTYFQNEAQLDKSGLPSDRFFAERPEGSVSTLKIQRTQQEDSAVYLCASSPPLGAGGYEQYFGPGTRLTVT.

This clonotype was seen more than once but under ten times. V usage is TRBV20-1 and J usage is TRBJ2-5; perhaps TRBD2 as D (5 bases). This CDR3 contains 13 residues. V gave up 5 bases and J gave up 5 bases, with 15 bases separating them. The germline gives CDR1 DFQATT, CDR2 SNEGSKA (reference sequence). This CDR3 reads CSAQRVSGETQYF. The CDR3, as DNA: TGCAGTGCTCAAAGAGTCTCGGGGGAGACCCAGTACTTC.

A remark on this clonotype: A clone one base away is much larger, so this may be a read error. The V and J genes are TRBV7-9 and TRBJ2-1, with a weak D call TRBD2 (6 bases). Germline CDR1 is SEHNR and CDR2 is FQNEAQ (reference sequence). The length of the CDR3 is 13 residues. CDR3 sequence: CSSSAGLFGEQFF. For the CDR3, the DNA is TGTTCCAGCAGCGCGGGACTTTTCGGCGAGCAGTTCTTC.

This clonotype has a count of ten or more. The chain links TRBV9 to TRBJ1-1; D gene unclear. The germline CDR1 and CDR2 sequences are SGDLS and YYNGEE. The CDR3 spans 14 residues. The V and J ends lost 2 bases and 3 bases respectively, with 11 bases between them. CDR3 bases: TGTGCCAGCAGCGTCAAAACGGATGACACTGAAGCTTTCTTT. Translated, it gives CASSVKTDDTEAFF.

By frequency in the sample, this clonotype is medium-sized (0.01 to 0.1%). The J gene is TRBJ1-4, the V gene TRBV4-1; no clear D. This CDR3 contains 15 residues. Germline assignment: CDR1 MGHRA and CDR2 YSYEKL. Trimming cost V 6 bases and J 4 bases, with 15 bases left between them. The CDR3 DNA is TGCGCCAGCAGACAGCTGGAGAACTTTAATGAAAAACTGTTTTTT. This codes for CASRQLENFNEKLFF.

This clonotype was recorded at least ten times. The V and J genes are TRBV6-2 or TRBV6-3 and TRBJ2-1; maybe TRBD2 (6 bases). The ends were cut back, 6 bases at V and 4 bases at J, with 13 bases in the middle. Germline assignment: CDR1 MNHEY and CDR2 SVGEGT. This CDR3 region has 14 residues. The DNA of the CDR3 is TGTGCCAGCAGCAGCCAGCGGGCGTACAATGAGCAGTTCTTC. It is translated as CASSSQRAYNEQFF.

This clonotype qualifies as medium-sized. J is TRBJ1-3 and V is TRBV6-1; 9 positions match TRBD1. The length of the CDR3 is 14 residues. With V trimmed by 6 bases and J by 4 bases, 4 bases remained unmatched. Looked up from germline, CDR1 is MNHNS and CDR2 is SASEGT. CDR3 sequence: CASSDRGNGNTIYF. The CDR3 nucleotides read TGTGCCAGCAGCGACAGGGGGAACGGAAACACCATATATTTT.

This clonotype was counted many times. The chain has TRBV20-1 and TRBJ2-7; TRBD2 matches at 11 bases. Losses at the gene ends were 0 bases for V and 3 bases for J; bases not matched to a gene: 7. This CDR3 has 16 residues. The germline CDR1 and CDR2 sequences are DFQATT and SNEGSKA (reference sequence). The DNA for the CDR3 is TGCAGTGCTAGAGATGGGCTAGCGGGAGGCTACTACGAGCAGTACTTC. This codes for CSARDGLAGGYYEQYF.

The sample holds a few counts of this clonotype. This chain uses TRBV20-1 with TRBJ2-2; 7 bases fit TRBD1. This CDR3 has 13 amino acids. Trimming took 1 base from V and 4 from J; bases not matched to a gene: 0. Germline V gene lookup returns CDR1 DFQATT and CDR2 SNEGSKA (reference sequence). This chain's CDR3 is CSARAGGTGELFF. CDR3 nucleotide sequence: TGCAGTGCTAGAGCAGGGGGCACCGGGGAGCTGTTTTTT.

The chain recombines TRBV20-1 with TRBJ2-1; the D gene could be TRBD1 or TRBD2 (6 bases each). The germline CDR1 and CDR2 sequences are DFQATT and SNEGSKA (reference sequence). V lost 2 bases and J lost 8, with 16 bases in between. This CDR3 is built from 14 residues. CDR3 in amino acids: CSARRGASRDEQFF. In nucleotides, the CDR3 is TGCAGTGCTAGAAGGGGGGCCAGCCGGGATGAGCAGTTCTTC.